The 32 T cell receptor beta chains given below trace back to one sample, sequenced in a study of T cells in tumors after PD-1 blockade. Assay used: immunoSEQ multiplex PCR; TCRdb lists only in-frame clones, some missing. The sample lists 50,000 or so clones; 75% to 85% were seen once. The specimen comprised PBMCs, sampled before anti-PD-1 treatment. Receptors originate from a human donor with basal cell carcinoma.

The rearrangement links TRBV27 to TRBJ1-1; possibly TRBD1 for D (5 bases). Germline CDR1 is MNHEY and CDR2 is SMNVEV (reference sequence). V was shortened by 6 bases and J by 7 bases, with 15 bases between the two germline ends. The CDR3 sequence is 13 residues long. In DNA form, the CDR3 reads TGTGCCAGCAGCAAATTCGGGGGGATTGAAGCTTTCTTT. Encoded protein: CASSKFGGIEAFF.

This clone was seen only once. The chain joins TRBV10-2 to TRBJ1-5; TRBD1 matches 9 bases. The V segment lost 4 bases and the J segment 3 bases; nucleotides outside the gene matches: 4. Germline assignment: CDR1 WSHSY and CDR2 SAAADI. The CDR3 runs to 15 residues. As DNA, the CDR3 is TGCGCCAGCAGTGCGGACAGGGGTGACAATCAGCCCCAGCATTTT. This gives the protein CASSADRGDNQPQHF.

This clone was detected only once. The chain employs TRBV9 and TRBJ1-6; 7 bases align to TRBD1. V lost 3 bases, J lost 6 bases, and 3 bases stayed unmatched. Germline assignment: CDR1 SGDLS and CDR2 YYNGEE. The CDR3 totals 14 residues. CDR3 region: CASSAGTVNSPLHF. The CDR3 nucleotides read TGTGCCAGCAGCGCCGGGACAGTTAATTCACCCCTCCACTTT.

The J gene is TRBJ2-3, the V gene TRBV5-8; D is perhaps TRBD1 or TRBD2 (6 bases each). The V and J ends lost 3 bases and 5 bases respectively, with 19 bases between them. Germline V gene lookup returns CDR1 SGHTS and CDR2 YDEGEE. This CDR3 region has 16 residues. CDR3 in amino acids: CASSSDWGAWRDTQYF. As DNA, the CDR3 is TGTGCCAGCAGCTCCGATTGGGGGGCCTGGAGAGATACGCAGTATTTT.

This rearrangement joins TRBV5-1 to TRBJ2-6, with D unresolved. The germline CDR1 and CDR2 sequences are SGHRS and YFSETQ. The CDR3 covers 16 residues. The germline V and J ends were trimmed by 7 bases and 4 bases, with 18 bases remaining between them. The CDR3 DNA is TGCGCCAGCCGCGGTTCTTCTGGGTGGGGGGCCAACGTCCTGACTTTC. It yields the protein CASRGSSGWGANVLTF.

This clone was seen a few times. CDR3 in DNA: TGTGCCAGTAGTATTACGGGCAGTTCAGCTACGCAGTATTTT. Translation gives CASSITGSSATQYF. The V call is TRBV19, the J call TRBJ2-3; unclear D gene. The CDR3 has 14 residues. Trimming took off 3 bases at V and 8 bases at J, with 15 bases between the two ends. Germline assignment: CDR1 LNHDA and CDR2 SQIVND (reference sequence).

The genes are TRBV18 and TRBJ1-2, with 8 bases lining up with TRBD1. V shed 3 bases, J shed 6 bases, and the junction held 12 bases outside the gene matches. This CDR3 region has 16 residues. The germline V gene encodes CDR1 KGHSH and CDR2 LQKENI. The CDR3 reads CASSPGQGVSSNGYTF. CDR3 in DNA: TGTGCCAGCTCACCTGGACAGGGAGTATCAAGTAATGGCTACACCTTC.

This clone was found a few times. The V and J genes are TRBV5-1 and TRBJ2-1, with 7 nucleotides matching TRBD2. The V gene's germline CDR1 is SGHRS and CDR2 YFSETQ. This CDR3 has 15 residues. The V gene end was trimmed by 4 bases and the J gene end by 3 bases; junction bases not matched to a gene: 7. The CDR3 nucleotides read TGCGCCAGCAGCCCCGGGGCTAGCGGCTACAATGAGCAGTTCTTC. Residues: CASSPGASGYNEQFF.

The V and J genes are TRBV5-4 and TRBJ1-5; TRBD1 might be the D (6 bases). V was shortened by 2 bases and J by 4 bases, with 10 bases between the two germline ends. CDR3 length equals 14 residues. Germline values: CDR1 SGHNT, CDR2 YYREEE (reference sequence). DNA of the CDR3: TGTGCCAGCAGCTTTGGGGGGGCAAATCAGCCCCAGCATTTT. This gives the protein CASSFGGANQPQHF.

The rearrangement joins TRBV5-1 to TRBJ1-2; 10 bases are a match to TRBD1. Germline V gives CDR1 SGHRS, CDR2 YFSETQ. J lost 3 bases, V lost 1 base, and 6 bases had no gene match. The CDR3 has 16 residues. CDR3 nucleotides: TGCGCCAGCAGCTTGCGGTCGACAGGGGGCGACTATGGCTACACCTTC. Translating it yields CASSLRSTGGDYGYTF.

The V gene is TRBV13, the J gene TRBJ1-4; TRBD1 agrees at 7 bases. Germline V lookup: CDR1 PRHDT, CDR2 FYEKMQ (reference sequence). Trimming removed 5 bases from V and 6 bases from J; junction bases left unmatched: 6. CDR3 length: 14 amino acids. CDR3 region: CASSPGRGDEKLFF. The CDR3 DNA is TGTGCCAGCAGCCCAGGCAGGGGGGATGAAAAACTGTTTTTT. Using reference TRBV13 and TRBJ1-4 for the parts outside the CDR3, the full variable domain is AAGVIQSPRHLIKEKRETATLKCYPIPRHDTVYWYQQGPGQDPQFLISFYEKMQSDKGSIPDRFSAQQFSDYHSELNMSSLELGDSALYFCASSPGRGDEKLFFGSGTQLSVL.

This rearrangement joins TRBV7-2 to TRBJ1-1, with D possibly TRBD1 on 5 matching bases. The CDR3 is 16 amino acids. V was pared by 1 base and J by 0 bases, with 12 bases between. Germline CDR1 SGHTA, CDR2 FQGNSA. CDR3 loop: CASSLEPGVLNTEAFF. CDR3 DNA sequence: TGTGCCAGCAGCTTAGAGCCGGGGGTCCTGAACACTGAAGCTTTCTTT.

The rearrangement uses TRBV3-1 (or the pseudogene TRBV3-2) and TRBJ2-1; D may correspond to TRBD1 or TRBD2 (5 bases each). The CDR3 extends over 14 amino acids. V dropped 7 bases and J dropped 6 bases, with 16 bases sitting between them. Germline loops: CDR1 LGHDT, CDR2 YNNKEL (reference sequence). CDR3 loop: CASIGQGEGNEQFF. The CDR3 region has the DNA TGTGCCAGCATCGGGCAGGGAGAAGGCAATGAGCAGTTCTTC.

The CDR3 protein is CASSYSVASVGETQYF. As DNA, the CDR3 is TGTGCCAGCAGTTACTCGGTCGCGTCTGTTGGGGAGACCCAGTACTTC. This rearrangement joins TRBV6-5 to TRBJ2-5, with D unresolved. V shed 0 bases and J shed 5 bases, with 16 bases lying between them. The CDR3 is made up of 16 amino acids. Germline V gene lookup returns CDR1 MNHEY and CDR2 SVGAGI.

The chain carries TRBV15 and TRBJ2-3; D uncertain. The germline V gene has CDR1 LNHNV and CDR2 YYDKDF (reference sequence). The CDR3 extends over 15 amino acids. Trimming took off 1 base at V and 0 bases at J, with 8 bases between the two ends. The CDR3 DNA reads TGTGCCACCAGCAGAGGGTCGATTAGCACAGATACGCAGTATTTT. Encoded protein: CATSRGSISTDTQYF.

The rearrangement joins TRBV2 to TRBJ1-1; 8 bases map to TRBD1. The CDR3 totals 13 residues. Germline values: CDR1 SNHLY, CDR2 FYNNEI. V gave up 3 bases and J gave up 5 bases; unmatched junction bases: 2. The CDR3 reads CASSEDRVTEAFF. Written as DNA, the CDR3 is TGTGCCAGCAGTGAGGACAGGGTTACTGAAGCTTTCTTT.

This clone was observed a few times. The V call is TRBV15, the J call TRBJ1-1; D uncertain. V lost 0 bases to trimming and J lost 5 bases, with 10 bases between them. The CDR3 is made up of 14 amino acids. Germline V lookup: CDR1 LNHNV, CDR2 YYDKDF (reference sequence). CDR3 residues: CATSRDRGWTEAFF. The CDR3 nucleotides read TGTGCCACCAGCAGAGATCGCGGGTGGACTGAAGCTTTCTTT.

The V gene is TRBV7-2, the J gene TRBJ2-7, with 11 bases identical to TRBD1. J gave up 0 bases and V 7 bases, and 8 bases lay outside the gene matches. This CDR3 region has 16 residues. Per germline, CDR1 SGHTA and CDR2 FQGNSA. The CDR3 spells CASTRTGTGGSYEQYF. DNA for the CDR3: TGTGCCAGCACCCGCACCGGGACAGGGGGCTCCTACGAGCAGTACTTC.

This clone was detected ten times or more. The chain employs TRBV9 and TRBJ2-2; 7 bases map to TRBD1. The CDR3 runs to 15 residues. Germline V gene sequence: CDR1 SGDLS, CDR2 YYNGEE. Germline trimming cut 1 base from V and 4 bases from J; bases unmatched to any gene: 4. The CDR3 region has the DNA TGTGCCAGCAGCGTATCGGCAGGGGGCACCGGGGAGCTGTTTTTT. This codes for CASSVSAGGTGELFF.

The rearrangement uses TRBV29-1 and TRBJ1-2; maybe TRBD1 (5 bases). The CDR3 extends over 14 amino acids. Trimming shortened V by 5 bases and J by 2 bases, and 15 bases separated the two germline ends. From germline, CDR1 is SQVTM and CDR2 ANQGSEA. The CDR3 loop reads CSVPLQGGNYGYTF. In DNA form, the CDR3 reads TGCAGCGTTCCCCTGCAGGGCGGCAACTATGGCTACACCTTC.

This chain links TRBV7-3 with TRBJ2-7; D tentatively fits TRBD1 or TRBD2 (7 bases each). CDR3 length: 13 amino acids. CDR1 and CDR2 (germline): SGHTA, FQGTGA. Trimming cost V 5 bases and J 3 bases, with 11 bases left between them. CDR3 region: CASSPRGGYEQYF. In DNA form, the CDR3 reads TGTGCCAGCAGCCCCAGGGGGGGCTACGAGCAGTACTTC.

The chain links TRBV9 to TRBJ2-5; D unclear. The germline V gene has CDR1 SGDLS and CDR2 YYNGEE. V was clipped by 4 bases and J by 5 bases, with 9 bases between them. The CDR3 spans 12 residues. The DNA for the CDR3 is TGTGCCAGCAGCCCCCCCGGGGAGACCCAGTACTTC. Translated: CASSPPGETQYF.

The rearrangement uses TRBV27 and TRBJ2-6, with D perhaps TRBD1 or TRBD2 (5 bases each). Germline values: CDR1 MNHEY, CDR2 SMNVEV (reference sequence). V was trimmed by 4 bases and J by 1 base, leaving 20 bases between them. The CDR3 length is 19 residues. Written as DNA, the CDR3 is TGTGCCAGCAGTTCCAACTCCGGGACCGTCCGTTCTGGGGCCAACGTCCTGACTTTC. Amino acids: CASSSNSGTVRSGANVLTF.

The rearrangement joins TRBV19 to TRBJ1-1; D is perhaps TRBD1 (6 bases). Germline lookup yields CDR1 LNHDA and CDR2 SQIVND (reference sequence). The length of the CDR3 is 16 residues. The V end lost 3 bases, the J end lost 4 bases, and 18 bases lay between the germline ends. CDR3 protein: CASSIKGGRTGTEAFF. Here the CDR3 DNA reads TGTGCCAGTAGTATTAAGGGGGGCAGGACGGGCACTGAAGCTTTCTTT.

This clone was seen just once. The rearrangement uses TRBV2 and TRBJ1-1; 9 nucleotides agree with TRBD1. Germline loops: CDR1 SNHLY, CDR2 FYNNEI. This CDR3 has 14 amino acids. With 5 bases clipped from V and 2 bases from J, the junction kept 3 bases outside the gene matches. CDR3 DNA sequence: TGTGCCAGCAGTCGACAGGGGGGAAACACTGAAGCTTTCTTT. Its translation: CASSRQGGNTEAFF. Looking up the rest from reference TRBV2 and TRBJ1-1 gives the full variable domain: EPEVTQTPSHQVTQMGQEVILRCVPISNHLYFYWYRQILGQKVEFLVSFYNNEISEKSEIFDDQFSVERPDGSNFTLKIRSTKLEDSAMYFCASSRQGGNTEAFFGQGTRLTVV.

The chain combines TRBV12-2 with TRBJ2-5; the table names TRBD2, a call not compared with the DNA. TRBV12-2 corresponds to a pseudogene. The CDR3 is 16 residues long. Here the CDR3 reads CASRLGTSGDQETQYF. The CDR3 DNA follows: TGTGCAAGTCGCTTAGGGACTAGCGGGGATCAAGAGACCCAGTACTTC.

V gene TRBV5-6 combines with J gene TRBJ1-1; D is unclear. Trimming left V 6 bases short and J 3 bases short, with 9 bases between. The CDR3 totals 12 residues. Germline V lookup: CDR1 SGHDT, CDR2 YYEEEE. CDR3 loop: CASNGLDTEAFF. The DNA for the CDR3 is TGTGCCAGCAACGGGCTCGACACTGAAGCTTTCTTT.

V is TRBV20-1 and J is TRBJ2-1; the D call may be TRBD1 or TRBD2 (7 bases each). Trimming cost V 5 bases and J 12 bases, with 14 bases left between them. The germline V gene encodes CDR1 DFQATT and CDR2 SNEGSKA (reference sequence). The CDR3 loop spans 11 amino acids. The CDR3 DNA reads TGCAGTGCTCAGGGGGGGCCCTCGCAGTTCTTC. Translating it yields CSAQGGPSQFF.

The chain has TRBV6-5 and TRBJ1-5; TRBD1 matches 7 bases. V trimming: 2 bases; J trimming: 4 bases; junction bases outside the gene matches: 8. This CDR3 region has 16 residues. Germline CDR1 and CDR2: MNHEY and SVGAGI. CDR3: CASSYKNTGVNQPQHF. CDR3 bases: TGTGCCAGCAGTTACAAAAACACAGGGGTGAATCAGCCCCAGCATTTT.

This chain connects TRBV5-8 to TRBJ2-2, with 10 bases matching TRBD1. The CDR3 has 15 amino acids. V lost 5 bases to trimming and J lost 4 bases; unmatched junction nucleotides: 5. Germline values: CDR1 SGHTS, CDR2 YDEGEE. The CDR3 is CASRRQGASTGELFF. CDR3 coding DNA: TGTGCCAGCAGACGACAGGGGGCGAGCACCGGGGAGCTGTTTTTT.

The J gene is TRBJ1-2, the V gene TRBV30; no clear D. Trimming cost V 0 bases and J 8 bases, with 10 bases left between them. This CDR3 contains 12 residues. Per the germline V gene, CDR1 is GTSNPN and CDR2 is SVGIG (reference sequence). The CDR3 loop reads CAWSVWRGGYTF. The CDR3 nucleotides are TGTGCCTGGAGTGTATGGAGAGGAGGCTACACCTTC.

Concerning this clone itself: Distinct nucleotide sequences in the sample also encode this CDR3. The V and J genes are TRBV24-1 and TRBJ2-4; 9 bases line up with TRBD2. The ends lost 7 bases at V and 0 bases at J; junction bases unmatched: 12. Germline loops: CDR1 KGHDR, CDR2 SFDVKD. This CDR3 spans 18 amino acids. The CDR3 loop reads CATSPRPERGEAKNIQYF. The CDR3, as DNA: TGTGCCACCAGCCCTCGCCCCGAGCGGGGGGAAGCCAAAAACATTCAGTACTTC.